Listed here are 6 T cell receptor beta chains from one sample, sequenced in a study of blood T cell dynamics during melanoma immunotherapy. TCRdb's copy holds only in-frame clones and misses some; the assay was immunoSEQ multiplex PCR. The sample yields 15,000 or so clones, approximately 94% seen once. Described time point: week 3, after first cycle of checkpoint inhibitor. The source was effector memory CD8+ T cells from blood, collected from a patient treated with checkpoint blockade. The source is a human donor with melanoma.

The chain is built from TRBV29-1 and TRBJ2-3; D not resolved. This CDR3 region has 12 residues. Per germline, CDR1 SQVTM and CDR2 ANQGSEA. With 0 bases removed from V and 13 bases from J, the gap between germline ends came to 14 bases. For the CDR3, the DNA is TGCAGCGTTGAAGATATAACTCCGGTGGAGTATTTT. Translated, it gives CSVEDITPVEYF.

The rearrangement joins TRBV9 to TRBJ2-7, with D perhaps given as TRBD1 or TRBD2 (5 bases each). Germline-derived CDR1 and CDR2 are SGDLS and YYNGEE. This CDR3 has 15 amino acids. Trimming shortened V by 0 bases and J by 5 bases, and 15 bases separated the two germline ends. CDR3 in amino acids: CASSVGDGLFNEQYF. As DNA, the CDR3 is TGTGCCAGCAGCGTAGGGGACGGTTTGTTCAACGAGCAGTACTTC.

The chain has TRBV14 and TRBJ2-6, with 10 nucleotides matching TRBD1. Germline lookup yields CDR1 SGHDN and CDR2 FVKESK. Trimming cost V 4 bases and J 0 bases; bases outside gene matches: 0. The CDR3 totals 16 residues. The CDR3 loop reads CASSRTGGSGANVLTF. The CDR3 nucleotides are TGTGCCAGCAGCCGGACAGGGGGCTCTGGGGCCAACGTCCTGACTTTC.

The rearrangement links TRBV9 to TRBJ2-1; TRBD2 is a possible D gene (5 bases). The CDR3 is 16 residues long. CDR1 and CDR2 (germline): SGDLS, YYNGEE. Trimming removed 4 bases from V and 0 bases from J, with 14 bases in between. CDR3 loop: CASSTRAGGSYNEQFF. DNA for the CDR3: TGTGCCAGCAGCACGAGAGCCGGAGGCTCCTACAATGAGCAGTTCTTC.

The chain carries TRBV5-1 and TRBJ1-1; 10 bases map to TRBD1. The CDR3 has 15 residues. V lost 3 bases and J lost 5; bases outside the gene matches: 7. Germline V CDR1 and CDR2: SGHRS, YFSETQ. As DNA, the CDR3 is TGCGCCAGCAGCTCAGACAGGGGGCGCGGGACTGAAGCTTTCTTT. Translated: CASSSDRGRGTEAFF.

The chain recombines TRBV11-2 with TRBJ2-1; either TRBD1 or TRBD2 may fit D (5 bases each). The CDR3 covers 14 residues. Germline CDR1 reads SGHAT; CDR2 reads FQNNGV. Deletions cut 3 bases from V and 9 bases from J, with 15 bases between. The CDR3 DNA reads TGTGCCAGCAGCTTCCGGGACCCTCGGGGTGAGCAGTTCTTC. Translation: CASSFRDPRGEQFF.